A single sample gave rise to the 22 T cell receptor beta chains below, sequenced in a study of shared clonotypes between healthy human individuals. Sequencing was performed with immunoSEQ multiplex PCR; in TCRdb, only in-frame clones are kept and a portion is missing. The sample consists of about 2.4 million clones, 80% to 95% of them appearing once. Sample: naive CD4+ T cells from PBMCs. Subset in this sample: CD45RA+ positively selected. The source is a man between 18 and 35 years old in good health. Some clones in this sample may be carry-over from other donors' samples.

This chain links TRBV5-1 with TRBJ1-4; 7 nucleotides match TRBD1. Per the germline V gene, CDR1 is SGHRS and CDR2 is YFSETQ. Germline trimming cut 1 base from V and 7 bases from J; bases unmatched to any gene: 7. This CDR3 spans 15 amino acids. In DNA form, the CDR3 reads TGCGCCAGCAGCTTGAAACAGGGGCTGAGTGAAAAACTGTTTTTT. Protein: CASSLKQGLSEKLFF. Drawing the rest from reference TRBV5-1 and TRBJ1-4, the complete variable domain is KAGVTQTPRYLIKTRGQQVTLSCSPISGHRSVSWYQQTPGQGLQFLFEYFSETQRNKGNFPGRFSGRQFSNSRSEMNVSTLELGDSALYLCASSLKQGLSEKLFFGSGTQLSVL.

The chain uses TRBV21-1 and TRBJ1-4; the table's D call, TRBD1, has no DNA check behind it. TRBV21-1 is assigned pseudogene status. The CDR3 is 15 amino acids. The CDR3 DNA sequence: TGTGCCAGCAGCAAAAAAGGAGACAGGGAGAAAAAACTGTTTTTT. It encodes CASSKKGDREKKLFF.

This clone was found once. The chain couples TRBV19 to TRBJ1-5; D might be TRBD1 (5 bases). V was pared by 5 bases and J by 6 bases, with 14 bases between. CDR3 length: 14 amino acids. Per the germline V gene, CDR1 is LNHDA and CDR2 is SQIVND (reference sequence). CDR3 in amino acids: CASSSTGAGQPQHF. The CDR3 coding sequence is TGTGCCAGTAGTTCAACAGGTGCAGGTCAGCCCCAGCATTTT.

V and J are TRBV28 and TRBJ2-7; no reliable D call. The ends were cut back, 4 bases at V and 1 base at J, with 14 bases in the middle. CDR3 length: 15 residues. Germline values: CDR1 MDHEN, CDR2 SYDVKM. The CDR3 spells CASSYTSLGSYEQYF. The CDR3 DNA is TGTGCCAGCAGTTACACCTCCCTAGGATCCTACGAGCAGTACTTC.

This chain connects TRBV19 to TRBJ2-1; 10 bases are a match to TRBD2. The CDR3 sequence is 16 residues long. Per the germline V gene, CDR1 is LNHDA and CDR2 is SQIVND (reference sequence). V lost 4 bases to trimming and J lost 6 bases; unmatched junction nucleotides: 9. CDR3: CASSTGSGRVFNEQFF. DNA of the CDR3: TGTGCCAGTAGTACAGGAAGCGGGAGGGTCTTCAATGAGCAGTTCTTC.

The rearrangement links TRBV19 to TRBJ2-2, with TRBD1 matching over 9 bases. The germline CDR1 and CDR2 sequences are LNHDA and SQIVND (reference sequence). V lost 5 bases and J lost 5; bases outside the gene matches: 9. The CDR3 covers 16 residues. The CDR3 protein is CASSSNLQGATGELFF. The CDR3 region has the DNA TGTGCCAGTAGTTCCAACCTACAGGGGGCGACCGGGGAGCTGTTTTTT.

This chain links TRBV27 with TRBJ2-7, with 11 bases lining up with TRBD1. CDR1 is MNHEY, CDR2 SMNVEV, per germline (reference sequence). Losses at the gene ends were 6 bases for V and 3 bases for J; bases not matched to a gene: 1. This CDR3 comprises 13 residues. This chain's CDR3 is CASRGTGGYEQYF. In DNA, the CDR3 is TGTGCCAGCAGGGGGACAGGGGGCTACGAGCAGTACTTC.

The chain recombines TRBV21-1 with TRBJ2-2; the table's D call of TRBD1 was not tested on the DNA. TRBV21-1 is tagged as a pseudogene. There are 17 residues in the CDR3. The CDR3 coding sequence is TGTGCCAGCAGCAAAGAGGGACAGTTTCCGGACACCGGGGAGCTGTTTTTT. It yields the protein CASSKEGQFPDTGELFF.

The chain recombines TRBV19 with TRBJ2-1, with unresolved D. The CDR3 has 14 residues. Trimming stripped 5 bases from V and 2 bases from J, with 10 bases between. Germline V gene data show CDR1 as LNHDA and CDR2 as SQIVND (reference sequence). The DNA of the CDR3 is TGTGCCAGTAGTTCCTTCCTAACCTACAATGAGCAGTTCTTC. Encoded protein: CASSSFLTYNEQFF.

This chain links TRBV6-6 with TRBJ1-1; no definite D call. V lost 2 bases, J lost 1 base, and 14 bases lay in between. The CDR3 spans 16 residues. Germline lookup yields CDR1 MNHNY and CDR2 SVGAGI (reference sequence). The chain's CDR3 is CASSYVVAEGNTEAFF. DNA for the CDR3: TGTGCCAGCAGTTACGTTGTGGCCGAGGGGAACACTGAAGCTTTCTTT.

V gene TRBV19 combines with J gene TRBJ1-4, with D perhaps matching TRBD1 (6 bases). The V and J ends lost 10 bases and 7 bases respectively, with 16 bases between them. The CDR3 is 13 amino acids. Germline-derived CDR1 and CDR2 are LNHDA and SQIVND (reference sequence). The CDR3 DNA sequence: TGTGCCACCTCGAGAGGGGGGAGTGAAAAACTGTTTTTT. Its protein is CATSRGGSEKLFF.

This chain connects TRBV5-1 to TRBJ2-1, with TRBD2 identical over 12 bases. Germline V gene data show CDR1 as SGHRS and CDR2 as YFSETQ. The CDR3 totals 20 residues. Losses at the gene ends were 0 bases for V and 7 bases for J; bases not matched to a gene: 17. The CDR3 nucleotides are TGCGCCAGCAGCTTGGTTTCCTCCGCTAGCGGGAGGGCGCAGGGGAATGAGCAGTTCTTC. Protein product: CASSLVSSASGRAQGNEQFF.

The rearrangement uses TRBV5-5 and TRBJ1-3; D is perhaps TRBD1 (5 bases). With 2 bases removed from V and 0 bases from J, the gap between germline ends came to 12 bases. Germline CDR1 reads SGHKS; CDR2 reads YYEKEE (reference sequence). CDR3 length: 16 residues. This CDR3 reads CASSFDRTSSGNTIYF. The CDR3 DNA reads TGTGCCAGCAGCTTCGACAGAACCTCCTCTGGAAACACCATATATTTT.

This sequence joins TRBV9 and TRBJ1-2, with D unresolved. Trimming shortened V by 3 bases and J by 8 bases, and 11 bases separated the two germline ends. The CDR3 has 12 residues. Looked up from germline, CDR1 is SGDLS and CDR2 is YYNGEE. The CDR3 sequence is CASSDDGAGYTF. The CDR3 nucleotides are TGTGCCAGCAGCGACGATGGCGCCGGCTACACCTTC.

This sequence joins TRBV18 and TRBJ2-5, with D perhaps TRBD1 (5 bases). This CDR3 comprises 14 residues. V lost 3 bases and J lost 5, with 13 bases in between. Germline V gene sequence: CDR1 KGHSH, CDR2 LQKENI. CDR3 sequence: CASSPQGSEETQYF. CDR3 in DNA: TGTGCCAGCTCACCGCAGGGAAGCGAGGAGACCCAGTACTTC.

This rearrangement joins TRBV27 to TRBJ1-1; D gene ambiguous. Trimming took off 7 bases at V and 9 bases at J, with 3 bases between the two ends. The CDR3 loop spans 8 amino acids. Germline V gene lookup returns CDR1 MNHEY and CDR2 SMNVEV (reference sequence). This chain's CDR3 is CASIKAFF. The CDR3 nucleotides read TGTGCCAGCATTAAAGCTTTCTTT.

CDR3 bases: TGTGCCAGCAGTTACTCGCAGTCCGATACGCAGTATTTT. It yields the protein CASSYSQSDTQYF. The V and J genes are TRBV6-5 and TRBJ2-3; D is ambiguous. This CDR3 has 13 amino acids. Trimming pared 0 bases from V and 6 bases from J, leaving 7 bases between. Germline assignment: CDR1 MNHEY and CDR2 SVGAGI.

Details on this clone: In the same sample, other DNA sequences code for this CDR3. The chain combines TRBV5-1 with TRBJ2-5; 10 positions agree with TRBD2. The V segment lost 0 bases and the J segment 3 bases; nucleotides outside the gene matches: 2. CDR1 and CDR2 (germline): SGHRS, YFSETQ. CDR3 length: 15 residues. This chain's CDR3 is CASSLGLAGEETQYF. The CDR3, as DNA: TGCGCCAGCAGCTTGGGGCTAGCGGGGGAAGAGACCCAGTACTTC.

The chain carries TRBV5-4 and TRBJ2-4; tentative D call: TRBD1 (5 bases). Germline lookup yields CDR1 SGHNT and CDR2 YYREEE (reference sequence). Trimming shortened V by 0 bases and J by 6 bases, and 13 bases separated the two germline ends. The CDR3 is made up of 15 amino acids. CDR3 residues: CASSLAAGKRNIQYF. The CDR3 DNA follows: TGTGCCAGCAGCTTGGCCGCAGGGAAAAGAAACATTCAGTACTTC.

The chain combines TRBV9 with TRBJ2-3; 12 nucleotides match TRBD2. Germline V gives CDR1 SGDLS, CDR2 YYNGEE. The CDR3 runs to 17 residues. V shed 5 bases, J shed 5 bases, and the junction held 12 bases outside the gene matches. The CDR3 nucleotides are TGTGCCAGCAGGAGGGGGCTAGCGGGAGGGCCGGGAGATACGCAGTATTTT. Translating it yields CASRRGLAGGPGDTQYF.

The rearrangement links TRBV28 to TRBJ2-2, with 10 bases matching TRBD2. The junction had 4 bases not matched to a gene; V was cut back by 2 bases and J by 1 base. The CDR3 runs 17 residues. Germline-derived CDR1 and CDR2 are MDHEN and SYDVKM. The CDR3, as DNA: TGTGCCAGCAGTTTAATCGGACTAGCGGTGAACACCGGGGAGCTGTTTTTT. Protein: CASSLIGLAVNTGELFF.

V gene TRBV7-9 combines with J gene TRBJ1-1, with TRBD1 as a possible D gene (6 bases). Germline assignment: CDR1 SEHNR and CDR2 FQNEAQ (reference sequence). CDR3 length: 13 residues. Trimming took 7 bases from V and 0 from J, leaving 9 bases between them. This CDR3 reads CASTGTLNTEAFF. CDR3 coding DNA: TGTGCCAGCACCGGGACATTGAACACTGAAGCTTTCTTT.